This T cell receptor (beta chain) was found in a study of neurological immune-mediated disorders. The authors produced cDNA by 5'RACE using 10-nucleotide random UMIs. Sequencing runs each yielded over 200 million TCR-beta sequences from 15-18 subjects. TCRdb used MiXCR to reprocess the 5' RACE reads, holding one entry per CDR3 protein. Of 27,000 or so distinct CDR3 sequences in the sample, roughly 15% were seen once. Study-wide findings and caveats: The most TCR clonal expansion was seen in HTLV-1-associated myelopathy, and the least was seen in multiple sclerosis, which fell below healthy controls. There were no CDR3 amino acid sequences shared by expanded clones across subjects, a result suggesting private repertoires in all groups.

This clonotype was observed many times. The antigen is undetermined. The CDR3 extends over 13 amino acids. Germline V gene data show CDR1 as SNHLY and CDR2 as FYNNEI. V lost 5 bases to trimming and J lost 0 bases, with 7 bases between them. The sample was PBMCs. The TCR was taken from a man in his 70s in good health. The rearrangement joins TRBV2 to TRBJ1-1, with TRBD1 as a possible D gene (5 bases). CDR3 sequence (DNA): TGTGCCAGCAGTCGGGGACTGAACACTGAAGCTTTCTTT. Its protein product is CASSRGLNTEAFF. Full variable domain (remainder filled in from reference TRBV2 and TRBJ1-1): EPEVTQTPSHQVTQMGQEVILRCVPISNHLYFYWYRQILGQKVEFLVSFYNNEISEKSEIFDDQFSVERPDGSNFTLKIRSTKLEDSAMYFCASSRGLNTEAFFGQGTRLTVV.